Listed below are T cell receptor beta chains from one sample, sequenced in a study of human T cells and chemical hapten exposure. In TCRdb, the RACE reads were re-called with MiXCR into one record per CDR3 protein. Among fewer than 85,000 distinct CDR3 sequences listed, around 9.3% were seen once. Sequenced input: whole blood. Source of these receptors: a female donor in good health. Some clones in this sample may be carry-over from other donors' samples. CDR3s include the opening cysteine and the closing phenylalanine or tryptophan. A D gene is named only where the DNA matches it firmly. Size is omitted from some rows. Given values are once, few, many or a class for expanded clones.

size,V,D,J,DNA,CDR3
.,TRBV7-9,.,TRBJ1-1,TGTGCCAGCAGCTTATATGAGAACACTGAAGCTTTCTTT,CASSLYENTEAFF
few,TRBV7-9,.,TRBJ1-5,TGTGCCAGCAGCTTGGAGGGTCGCGGGGGGATTATTAGCAATCAGCCCCAGCATTTT,CASSLEGRGGIISNQPQHF
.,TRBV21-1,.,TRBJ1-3,TGTGCCAGCAGCAAAGAGCGGGGATGGAGCTCTGGAAACACCATATATTTT,CASSKERGWSSGNTIYF
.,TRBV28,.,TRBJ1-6,TGTGCCAGCAGTCCCCCTAATTCACCCCTCCACTTT,CASSPPNSPLHF
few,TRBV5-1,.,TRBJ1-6,TGCGCCAGCAGCGTGGGGGCCGGGACGGACCTTAATTCACCCCTCCACTTT,CASSVGAGTDLNSPLHF
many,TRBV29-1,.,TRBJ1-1,TGCAGCGTTGGTGGGACGGCAAGCGGGAACACTGAAGCTTTCTTT,CSVGGTASGNTEAFF
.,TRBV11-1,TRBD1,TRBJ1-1,TGTGCCAGCAGCTTCCCTGGACAGGGGGCCACTGAAGCTTTCTTT,CASSFPGQGATEAFF
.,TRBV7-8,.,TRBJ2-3,TGTGCCAGCAGCTTAGCGCGGGTAGGAGTTAGCACAGATACGCAGTATTTT,CASSLARVGVSTDTQYF
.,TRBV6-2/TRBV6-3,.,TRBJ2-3,TGTGCCAGCAGTTCCAGCGGCTCCACCACAGATACGCAGTATTTT,CASSSSGSTTDTQYF
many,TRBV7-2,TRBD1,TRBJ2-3,TGTGCCAGCAGCTTCGGACAGGGAGGCGATACGCAGTATTTT,CASSFGQGGDTQYF
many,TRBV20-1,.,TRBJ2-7,TGCAGTGCTAGAGTTGCTAGCGTCCTCTCCTACGAGCAGTACTTC,CSARVASVLSYEQYF
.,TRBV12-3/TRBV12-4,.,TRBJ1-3,TGTGCCACCACCCCTCTGTGGGGAAACACCATATATTTT,CATTPLWGNTIYF
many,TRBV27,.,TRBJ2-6,TGTGCCAGCAGTTTAGTCACGTCGGCGGGGGCCAACGTCCTGACTTTC,CASSLVTSAGANVLTF
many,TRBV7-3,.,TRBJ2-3,TGTGCCAGCAGCCCAACGCGCGGAAGAGGGGGCACAGATACGCAGTATTTT,CASSPTRGRGGTDTQYF
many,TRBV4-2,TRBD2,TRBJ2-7,TGTGCCAGCAGCCAGGCAAGCATCGGGACTAGCGACTACGAGCAGTACTTC,CASSQASIGTSDYEQYF
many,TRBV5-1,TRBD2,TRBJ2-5,TGCGCCAGCAGCAGAACGACTAGCGGGTTTTCCCCAGAGACCCAGTACTTC,CASSRTTSGFSPETQYF
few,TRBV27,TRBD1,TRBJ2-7,TGTGCCAGCGGCCGGGACAGCTCCTACGAGCAGTACTTC,CASGRDSSYEQYF
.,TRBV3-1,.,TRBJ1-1,TGTGCCAGCAGCCAAGGCAGGGGCCGAACTGAAGCTTTCTTT,CASSQGRGRTEAFF
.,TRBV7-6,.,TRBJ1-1,TGTGCCAGCAGCTCAAAGACGAACACTGAAGCTTTCTTT,CASSSKTNTEAFF
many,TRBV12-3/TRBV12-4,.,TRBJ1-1,TGTGCCAGCAGTTTGGCGGCGAACACTGAAGCTTTCTTT,CASSLAANTEAFF
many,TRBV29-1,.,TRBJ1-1,TGCAGCGTCGACAACCCTGACAAGCTAAACACTGAAGCTTTCTTT,CSVDNPDKLNTEAFF
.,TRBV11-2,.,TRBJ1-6,TGTGCCAGCAGCCGCCCTTCGACAGACTCCTATAATTCACCCCTCCACTTT,CASSRPSTDSYNSPLHF
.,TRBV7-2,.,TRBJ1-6,TGTGCCAGCAGCTTAGGGTCGGGCCCTAGGCCCCTCCACTTT,CASSLGSGPRPLHF
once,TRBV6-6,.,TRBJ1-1,TGTGCCAGCAGTTACTCGACCTCCACTGAAGCTTTCTTT,CASSYSTSTEAFF
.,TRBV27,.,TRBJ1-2,TGTGCCAGCAGTTCCTACAGGGAACGTGGCTACACCTTC,CASSSYRERGYTF